This T cell receptor (beta chain) originates from a study of T cell responses to AZD1222 COVID-19 vaccine. Looking at the study overall: Researchers grouped second doses given at about 4 or about 12 weeks into one pool. Study findings and constraints: Mostly white British, mostly female donors; authors suggested clonal diversity may be underestimated. The study found vaccine-associated CD4 TCRs spanning spike, dominant at 160-218 and 743-854.

In regard to this clone: Antigen unknown.

Clones were read by immunoSEQ multiplex PCR, and TCRdb kept only the in-frame ones, dropping some. Among around 160,000 clones listed, around 91% were seen once. The source of this sequence is an adult in good health. Sequencing was performed on peripheral blood, taken on day 0 of AZD1222 vaccination.

The CDR3 coding sequence is TGTGCCAGCAGCTCGATTAGCGGGAATTTGAATGAGCAGTTCTTC. Translated, it gives CASSSISGNLNEQFF. The rearrangement links TRBV6-2 or TRBV6-3 to TRBJ2-1, with 8 positions matching TRBD2. CDR3 length: 15 amino acids. Germline CDR1 reads MNHEY; CDR2 reads SVGEGT. V trimming: 6 bases; J trimming: 7 bases; junction bases outside the gene matches: 11.